This T cell receptor (beta chain) was captured in a study of CD8 T cells in ankylosing spondylitis. This clonotype appeared a few times. As yet, its antigen is unknown. CDR3 size: 17 residues. Germline-derived CDR1 and CDR2 are SGHDN and FVKESK. V lost 4 bases to trimming and J lost 0 bases, with 16 bases between them. Study-wide results and limits: Before this, some motif variants had been reported in reactive arthritis synovial fluid and blood. Clones linked to disease, bearing a CD8+ phenotype, were relatively rare in peripheral blood. Seemingly characteristic of ankylosing spondylitis blood was a TCR beta motif consisting of roughly 8 highly homologous variants.

Making the TCR beta libraries involved quantitative 5'-RACE with molecular barcodes. TCRdb re-called the 5' RACE reads with MiXCR, one entry per CDR3 protein. The sample yields roughly 150,000 distinct CDR3 sequences, about a third seen once. This chain joins TRBV14 and TRBJ1-5, with a possible D match to TRBD1 (6 bases). This TCR was recovered from a male donor with ankylosing spondylitis. The sample taken for sequencing was synovial fluid, either unsorted or a sorted T cell fraction (not recorded which). CDR3 amino acids: CASSPAGAEGSNQPQHF. The CDR3 coding sequence is TGTGCCAGCAGCCCGGCGGGGGCGGAAGGTAGCAATCAGCCCCAGCATTTT. Full variable domain (missing parts from reference TRBV14 and TRBJ1-5): EAGVTQFPSHSVIEKGQTVTLRCDPISGHDNLYWYRRVMGKEIKFLLHFVKESKQDESGMPNNRFLAERTGGTYSTLKVQPAELEDSGVYFCASSPAGAEGSNQPQHFGDGTRLSIL.